One T cell receptor beta chain is described in this entry. Antigen: not known. PCR used 60 Vbeta primers and 13 Jbeta primers. Clones were sequenced by immunoSEQ multiplex PCR, and TCRdb holds only the in-frame ones, with some missing. This table holds about 170,000 clones, about 80% found once. This entry is derived from a study of cytomegalovirus exposure and HLA in healthy donors. General study findings and limits: Presence/absence analysis assumed near-uniform sequencing depth across donors. A link between a missense DCLRE1C variant and TCR beta V- and J-gene trimming emerged from a later analysis. Beyond CMV serostatus, there was no information to go on about immune exposure. In an earlier analysis, productive rearrangement rates for most beta V segments clustered near 87% or 30%.

V shed 0 bases and J shed 13 bases, with 18 bases lying between them. CDR3 length: 14 residues. Germline CDR1 SEHNR, CDR2 FQNEAQ (reference sequence). The clonotype comes from a female donor in good health and CMV-seronegative. Sequencing input: PBMCs. The chain employs TRBV7-9 and TRBJ2-5; maybe TRBD2 (5 bases). DNA for the CDR3: TGTGCCAGCAGCTTAGCGGAGGCCGAGACTTCCGTGTACTTC. Protein: CASSLAEAETSVYF.